The rows below give T cell receptor beta chains drawn from one sample of a study of tumor-infiltrating lymphocytes in oesophageal squamous cell carcinoma. A single record per CDR3 protein comes from TCRdb applying MiXCR to the PCR reads. The sample carries about 12,000 distinct CDR3 sequences, roughly 60% recorded once. Input material: esophageal tumor tissue. All receptors derive from a female donor with esophageal squamous cell carcinoma. The CDR3 runs from the conserved cysteine through the conserved F or W. D genes are given only for firm matches. Clone size is shown for a subset of rows, as once, few, many or a class of expanded clone.

j_call cdr3_length clone_size v_call d_call cdr3_nt cdr3_aa
TRBJ1-6 12 . TRBV6-2/TRBV6-3 . TGTGCCAGCCATTATGATTCGTCACCCCTCCACTTT CASHYDSSPLHF
TRBJ2-6 14 . TRBV6-2/TRBV6-3 . TGTGCCAGCAGTGAACTAGCTGGGGCCAACGTCCTGACTTTC CASSELAGANVLTF
TRBJ2-3 15 many TRBV12-3/TRBV12-4 TRBD2 TGTGCCAGCAGTCCTAGCGGGAGGAAGACAGATACGCAGTATTTT CASSPSGRKTDTQYF
TRBJ2-1 14 . TRBV7-9 . TGTGCCAGCAGCGCCCCTCGGGGTGGCCATGAGCAGTTCTTC CASSAPRGGHEQFF
TRBJ2-1 13 . TRBV27 TRBD2 TGTGCCAGCAAGCTAGCGGGGGGGCATGAGCAGTTCTTC CASKLAGGHEQFF
TRBJ2-5 15 . TRBV7-2 TRBD1 TGTGCCAGCAGCGGAGGGACAGGGGTTCGGGGGACCCAGTACTTC CASSGGTGVRGTQYF
TRBJ2-3 14 . TRBV7-3 TRBD2 TGTGCCAGCAGCACGGGACTACCAGCGAGCACGCAGTATTTT CASSTGLPASTQYF
TRBJ2-1 16 . TRBV7-3 TRBD2 TGTGCCAGCAGCCCTCAAATAGCGGGACTTTACAATGAGCAGTTCTTC CASSPQIAGLYNEQFF
TRBJ2-2 16 . TRBV6-6 TRBD2 TGTGCCAGCAGTTTCGGACTAGCGGGACACACCGGGGAGCTGTTTTTT CASSFGLAGHTGELFF
TRBJ2-3 14 . TRBV7-2 TRBD1 TGTGCCAGCAGCTGGGGACAGGGTCAAGATACGCAGTATTTT CASSWGQGQDTQYF
TRBJ1-1 15 medium-sized TRBV7-3 . TGTGCCAGCAGCTTCTCTTTCAGAAACGAAGCTGAAGCTTTCTTT CASSFSFRNEAEAFF
TRBJ2-1 15 large TRBV7-9 TRBD1 TGTGCCAGCAGCTCCGGGACAGGGGTCCAGAATGAGCAGTTCTTC CASSSGTGVQNEQFF
TRBJ2-2 14 . TRBV5-1 . TGCGCCAGCAGCTTGTTCAGCGACACCGGGGAGCTGTTTTTT CASSLFSDTGELFF
TRBJ2-1 14 . TRBV7-2 TRBD2 TGTGCCAGCAGCTTCCAAGCGGGGACCAATGAGCAGTTCTTC CASSFQAGTNEQFF
TRBJ2-3 13 few TRBV7-9 . TGTGCCAGCAGGGCACTAGGCACAGATACGCAGTATTTT CASRALGTDTQYF
TRBJ1-3 14 many TRBV7-3 . TGTGCCAGCAGCCCACGCCCTCAGGGGAACACCATATATTTT CASSPRPQGNTIYF
TRBJ2-5 19 . TRBV27 TRBD2 TGTGCCAGCAGTTTTAAACTACCGGGACTAGCGACAAACACGGAGACCCAGTACTTC CASSFKLPGLATNTETQYF
TRBJ2-6 17 few TRBV12-3/TRBV12-4 . TGTGCCAGCAGGGTAGTGAAGATGAGCTCTGGGGCCAACGTCCTGACTTTC CASRVVKMSSGANVLTF
TRBJ2-1 12 . TRBV7-6 . TGTGCCAGCAGCTTAGAAAGGAATGAGCAGTTCTTC CASSLERNEQFF
TRBJ2-7 12 . TRBV7-9 . TGTGCCAGCAGTCTTAGGGGTGCCGAGCAGTACTTC CASSLRGAEQYF
TRBJ2-7 15 . TRBV7-3 TRBD2 TGTGCCAGCAGCTTATCCGGGGGGGGTACCTACGAGCAGTACTTC CASSLSGGGTYEQYF
TRBJ1-6 14 . TRBV7-6 . TGTGCCAGCAGCGCTAACTCCTATAATTCACCCCTCCACTTT CASSANSYNSPLHF
TRBJ1-1 13 . TRBV7-6 . TGTGCCAGCAGCTCCGTTGGGGACACTGAAGCTTTCTTT CASSSVGDTEAFF
TRBJ2-3 17 . TRBV21-1 . TGTGCCAGCAGCCTCTGGAGGGGGGGGCATGGCACAGATACGCAGTATTTT CASSLWRGGHGTDTQYF
TRBJ2-5 13 . TRBV7-2 . TGTGCCAGCAGCACGAGGGGACGGGAGACCCAGTACTTC CASSTRGRETQYF
TRBJ2-1 9 . TRBV7-2 . TGTGCCAGCAGCCCACCAAAGGGCTTC CASSPPKGF
TRBJ1-5 14 . TRBV7-8 . TGTGCCAGCAGCTTAAGGCAGCTAGATCAGCCCCAGCATTTT CASSLRQLDQPQHF
TRBJ2-7 14 . TRBV27 TRBD1 TGTGCCAGCAGCCCAGACAGGGCGCCCTACGAGCAGTACTTC CASSPDRAPYEQYF
TRBJ2-3 15 . TRBV7-9 TRBD2 TGTGCCAGCAGCTTAGTGCTAGCGGGAGCCGATACGCAGTATTTT CASSLVLAGADTQYF
TRBJ2-5 13 many TRBV5-5 . TGTGCCAGCAGTCGTGGACTGTTGCAGACCCAGTACTTC CASSRGLLQTQYF
TRBJ2-6 18 . TRBV6-1 TRBD1 TGTGCCAGCAGTGAGGGACAGGGGGCAACAGCTGGGGCCAACGTCCTGACTTTC CASSEGQGATAGANVLTF
TRBJ2-3 13 once TRBV6-1 . TGTGCCAGCACCCGGGGATCCATAGATACGCAGTATTTT CASTRGSIDTQYF
TRBJ2-7 14 . TRBV6-1 . TGTGCCAGCAGTGAAGTAAGGAGGAGCTACGAGCAGTACTTC CASSEVRRSYEQYF
TRBJ2-1 15 . TRBV7-6 . TGTGCCAGCAGCTTAGCAGGGGCCAACTACAATGAGCAGTTCTTC CASSLAGANYNEQFF
TRBJ1-2 15 . TRBV7-8 . TGTGCCAGCAGCTTAGGGGGTTCAGCAAGCTATGGCTACACCTTC CASSLGGSASYGYTF
TRBJ2-2 15 . TRBV5-1 . TGCGCCAGCAGCGTGGACGGGAGAGAATCCGGGGAGCTGTTTTTT CASSVDGRESGELFF
TRBJ2-1 15 medium-sized TRBV12-3/TRBV12-4 TRBD2 TGTGCCAGCAGTTTACAAGCGGGAGGGCCGTATGAGCAGTTCTTC CASSLQAGGPYEQFF
TRBJ2-5 16 . TRBV7-3 . TGTGCCAGCAGCTTAATAGGGGGCGGGAGTGGAGAGACCCAGTACTTC CASSLIGGGSGETQYF
TRBJ2-1 14 once TRBV5-4 . TGTGCCAGCAGCCCCCCGCTATCCTCCAATGAGCAGTTCTTC CASSPPLSSNEQFF
TRBJ2-7 18 . TRBV7-2 TRBD2 TGTGCCAGCAGCTTAGCGCGGGCTGGCGGGAGGGTCCTCTACGAGCAGTACTTC CASSLARAGGRVLYEQYF
TRBJ2-5 12 . TRBV7-2 . TGTGCCAGCAGCTACTCTCAAGAGACCCAGTACTTC CASSYSQETQYF
TRBJ2-5 12 few TRBV7-2 . TGTGCCAGCAGCTTATCATCTGAGACCCAGTACTTC CASSLSSETQYF